The 15 T cell receptor beta chains below were found in one sample sequenced in a study of somatic mutations in cytotoxic T cells in rheumatoid arthritis. The data were produced by immunoSEQ multiplex PCR, yet TCRdb's version contains in-frame clones alone and is incomplete. The sample carries around 20,000 clones, roughly two thirds recorded once. Sequenced material: CD8+ T cells sorted from blood. The receptor source for this set is an adult with rheumatoid arthritis.

V usage is TRBV5-6 and J usage is TRBJ2-5; the D gene is possibly TRBD1 (6 bases). With the DNA end fitting TRBJ2-7 better, the J assignment may be wrong. This CDR3 comprises 14 residues. Germline CDR1 is SGHDT and CDR2 is YYEEEE. The CDR3 coding sequence is TGTGCCAGCACCCTGAAACAGGGCAACTACGAGCAGTACTTC. This codes for CASTLKQGNYEQYF.

V is TRBV10-1 and J is TRBJ2-7; TRBD1 agrees at 7 bases. Germline CDR1 reads WNHNN; CDR2 reads SYGVQD (reference sequence). V dropped 5 bases and J dropped 0; count of bases not matched to a gene: 1. CDR3 length equals 13 residues. In nucleotides, the CDR3 is TGCGCCAGCAGTAACAGGGGCTCCTACGAGCAGTACTTC. Protein sequence: CASSNRGSYEQYF.

The chain uses TRBV5-4 and TRBJ2-7; D is unclear. Germline CDR1 SGHNT, CDR2 YYREEE (reference sequence). The CDR3 contains 14 residues. Trimming left V 2 bases short and J 1 base short, with 10 bases between. The CDR3 DNA reads TGTGCCAGCAGCTTTCTGCCATCGTCCTACGAGCAGTACTTC. This codes for CASSFLPSSYEQYF.

The genes are TRBV7-9 and TRBJ2-4, with D unresolved. Trimming took off 2 bases at V and 4 bases at J, with 9 bases between the two ends. Germline loops: CDR1 SEHNR, CDR2 FQNEAQ (reference sequence). The CDR3 contains 14 residues. CDR3 coding DNA: TGTGCCAGCAGCTTAAAAGGGTCAAAAAACATTCAGTACTTC. Protein sequence: CASSLKGSKNIQYF.

This chain connects TRBV19 to TRBJ1-5; D gene uncertain. The CDR3 is made up of 15 amino acids. V gave up 7 bases and J gave up 0 bases, with 13 bases separating them. Per germline, CDR1 LNHDA and CDR2 SQIVND (reference sequence). CDR3 coding DNA: TGTGCCAGTATAGCACAGAGTTATAGCAATCAGCCCCAGCATTTT. Translated: CASIAQSYSNQPQHF.

This chain links TRBV4-2 with TRBJ2-6; the match to TRBD1 covers 7 bases. J lost 0 bases, V lost 7 bases, and 6 bases had no gene match. The germline V gene encodes CDR1 LGHNA and CDR2 YNFKEQ. The CDR3 consists of 16 residues. The chain's CDR3 is CASTGTDFSGANVLTF. The CDR3 DNA is TGTGCCAGCACCGGGACAGACTTCTCTGGGGCCAACGTCCTGACTTTC.

In this sample, this clone turned up once. The chain joins TRBV6-5 to TRBJ2-5; D not certain. The germline gives CDR1 MNHEY, CDR2 SVGAGI. With 1 base removed from V and 0 bases from J, the gap between germline ends came to 6 bases. The CDR3 is 14 amino acids. This CDR3 reads CASSYLDNQETQYF. The CDR3 nucleotides read TGTGCCAGCAGTTACTTAGACAACCAAGAGACCCAGTACTTC.

This chain links TRBV9 with TRBJ2-1; 9 bases line up with TRBD2. The CDR3 spans 18 residues. Per germline, CDR1 SGDLS and CDR2 YYNGEE. Trimming cost V 0 bases and J 9 bases; bases outside gene matches: 16. The CDR3 DNA follows: TGTGCCAGCAGCGTAGCTACCGGGACTAGCAATCTCAGGGGTGAGCAGTTCTTC. Its translation is CASSVATGTSNLRGEQFF.

The rearrangement joins TRBV2 to TRBJ2-6; TRBD2 might be the D (6 bases). The CDR3 is made up of 20 amino acids. Trimming removed 2 bases from V and 0 bases from J, with 20 bases in between. Germline V gene data show CDR1 as SNHLY and CDR2 as FYNNEI. The CDR3 DNA reads TGTGCCAGCAGTGAAACCCCGCGGGGAGGACTTCCCTCTGGGGCCAACGTCCTGACTTTC. It encodes CASSETPRGGLPSGANVLTF.

The V gene is TRBV9, the J gene TRBJ2-3; 12 bases agree with TRBD1. CDR1 is SGDLS and CDR2 is YYNGEE in the germline V gene. The CDR3 sequence is 15 residues long. After removal of 4 bases from V and 4 bases from J, the junction contained 4 bases not matched to a gene. The CDR3, as DNA: TGTGCCAGCAGCTTGGGACAGGGGGCTGCAGATACGCAGTATTTT. It translates to CASSLGQGAADTQYF.

This clone was recorded a few times. This chain uses TRBV6-5 with TRBJ1-2; D not resolved. From germline, CDR1 is MNHEY and CDR2 SVGAGI. V was trimmed by 2 bases and J by 4 bases, leaving 8 bases between them. CDR3 length equals 13 residues. This CDR3 is CASSYPGSYGYTF. CDR3 nucleotide sequence: TGTGCCAGCAGTTACCCCGGCAGCTATGGCTACACCTTC.

This clone was picked up a small number of times. The chain combines TRBV2 with TRBJ2-7; the match to TRBD1 covers 8 bases. Germline assignment: CDR1 SNHLY and CDR2 FYNNEI. J gave up 3 bases and V 6 bases, and 4 bases lay outside the gene matches. The CDR3 covers 13 residues. This CDR3 reads CASRGQDGYEQYF. CDR3 nucleotides: TGTGCCAGCAGGGGACAGGACGGCTACGAGCAGTACTTC.

The chain combines TRBV5-4 with TRBJ2-1; the D is unclear. The CDR3 contains 14 residues. From germline, CDR1 is SGHNT and CDR2 YYREEE (reference sequence). The V gene lost 4 bases and the J gene lost 2 bases, with 10 bases spanning the gap. CDR3 in amino acids: CASSLWTTYNEQFF. The CDR3 nucleotides read TGTGCCAGCAGCCTTTGGACCACCTACAATGAGCAGTTCTTC.

This chain joins TRBV29-1 and TRBJ2-1; 10 bases match TRBD2. Germline CDR1 and CDR2: SQVTM and ANQGSEA. J lost 9 bases, V lost 7 bases, and 3 bases had no gene match. This CDR3 is built from 11 residues. The CDR3 DNA reads TGCAGCGAGCGGGGGGGCGGTGAGCAGTTCTTC. Translated, it gives CSERGGGEQFF.

The genes are TRBV6-5 and TRBJ1-2, with 9 nucleotides matching TRBD1. The germline V gene encodes CDR1 MNHEY and CDR2 SVGAGI. The CDR3 runs to 16 residues. V shed 0 bases, J shed 4 bases, and the junction held 6 bases outside the gene matches. The DNA of the CDR3 is TGTGCCAGCAGTTACTCGACCGGGACAGGGATCTATGGCTACACCTTC. Translated: CASSYSTGTGIYGYTF.